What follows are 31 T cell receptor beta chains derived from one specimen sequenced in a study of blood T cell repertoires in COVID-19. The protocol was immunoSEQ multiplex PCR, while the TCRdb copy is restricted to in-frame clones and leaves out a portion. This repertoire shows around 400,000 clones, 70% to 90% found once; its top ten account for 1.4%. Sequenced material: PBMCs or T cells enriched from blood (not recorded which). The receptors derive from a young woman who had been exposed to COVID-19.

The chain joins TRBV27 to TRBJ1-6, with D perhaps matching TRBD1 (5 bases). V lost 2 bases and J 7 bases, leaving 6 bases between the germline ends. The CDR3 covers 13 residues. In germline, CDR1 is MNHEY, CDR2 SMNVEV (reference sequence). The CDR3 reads CASSLKGNSPLHF. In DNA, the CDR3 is TGTGCCAGCAGTTTAAAGGGGAATTCACCCCTCCACTTT.

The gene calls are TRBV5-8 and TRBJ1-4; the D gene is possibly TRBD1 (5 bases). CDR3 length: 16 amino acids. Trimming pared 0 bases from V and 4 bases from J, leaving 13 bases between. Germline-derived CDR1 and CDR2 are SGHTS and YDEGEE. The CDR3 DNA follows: TGTGCCAGCAGCTTGGTTCAGGGCCGTGATAATGAAAAACTGTTTTTT. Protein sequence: CASSLVQGRDNEKLFF. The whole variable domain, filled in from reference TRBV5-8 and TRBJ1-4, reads EAGVTQSPTHLIKTRGQQATLRCSPISGHTSVYWYQQALGLGLQFLLWYDEGEERNRGNFPPRFSGRQFPNYSSELNVNALELEDSALYLCASSLVQGRDNEKLFFGSGTQLSVL.

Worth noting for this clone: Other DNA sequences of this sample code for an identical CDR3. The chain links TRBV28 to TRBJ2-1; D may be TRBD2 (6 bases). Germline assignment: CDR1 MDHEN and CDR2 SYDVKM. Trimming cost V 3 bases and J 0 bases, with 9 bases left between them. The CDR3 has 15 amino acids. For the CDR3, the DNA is TGTGCCAGCAGTTTCGGAGGGAGCTCCTACAATGAGCAGTTCTTC. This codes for CASSFGGSSYNEQFF.

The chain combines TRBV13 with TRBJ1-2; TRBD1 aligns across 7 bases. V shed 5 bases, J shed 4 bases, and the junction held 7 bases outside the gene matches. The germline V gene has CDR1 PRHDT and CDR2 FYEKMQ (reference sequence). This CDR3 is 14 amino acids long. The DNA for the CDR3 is TGTGCCAGCAGCCGGGACAGCCTGGGCTATGGCTACACCTTC. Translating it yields CASSRDSLGYGYTF.

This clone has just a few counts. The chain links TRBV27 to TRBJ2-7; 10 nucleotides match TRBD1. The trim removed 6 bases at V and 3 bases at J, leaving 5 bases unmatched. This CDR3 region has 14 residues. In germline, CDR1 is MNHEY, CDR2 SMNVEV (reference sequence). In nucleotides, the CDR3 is TGTGCCAGCAGCCCCGGGACAGGGGTCTACGAGCAGTACTTC. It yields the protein CASSPGTGVYEQYF.

The CDR3 spells CATSDPATSGAYNEQFF. The DNA for the CDR3 is TGTGCCACCAGTGATCCCGCTACTAGCGGGGCCTACAATGAGCAGTTCTTC. The chain combines TRBV24-1 with TRBJ2-1, with TRBD2 matching over 10 bases. CDR1 and CDR2 from the germline V gene are KGHDR and SFDVKD. The CDR3 covers 17 residues. After removal of 3 bases from V and 2 bases from J, the junction contained 6 bases not matched to a gene.

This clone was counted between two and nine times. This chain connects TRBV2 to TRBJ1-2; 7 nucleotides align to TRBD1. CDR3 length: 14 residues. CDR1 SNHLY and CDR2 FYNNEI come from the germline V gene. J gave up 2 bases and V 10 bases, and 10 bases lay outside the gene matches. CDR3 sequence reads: CATQPDRANYGYTF. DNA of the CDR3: TGTGCCACCCAACCCGACAGGGCAAACTATGGCTACACCTTC.

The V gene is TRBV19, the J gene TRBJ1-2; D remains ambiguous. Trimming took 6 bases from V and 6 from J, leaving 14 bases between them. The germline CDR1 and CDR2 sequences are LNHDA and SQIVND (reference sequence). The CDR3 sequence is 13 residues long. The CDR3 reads CASSHSTGDGYTF. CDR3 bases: TGTGCCAGTAGCCATTCAACCGGGGATGGCTACACCTTC.

This chain's CDR3 is CASSLVAYIQYF. Here the CDR3 DNA reads TGTGCCAGCAGCTTGGTTGCGTACATTCAGTACTTC. J is TRBJ2-4 and V is TRBV5-8; D is unclear. V was trimmed by 0 bases and J by 8 bases, leaving 6 bases between them. The CDR3 length is 12 residues. Per germline, CDR1 SGHTS and CDR2 YDEGEE.

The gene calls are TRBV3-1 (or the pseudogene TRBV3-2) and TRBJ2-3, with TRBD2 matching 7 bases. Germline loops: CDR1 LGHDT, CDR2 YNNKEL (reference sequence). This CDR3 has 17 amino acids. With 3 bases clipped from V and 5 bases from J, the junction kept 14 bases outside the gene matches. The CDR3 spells CASSQSLAVLGGDTQYF. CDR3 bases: TGTGCCAGCAGCCAGTCTCTAGCGGTTCTGGGAGGAGATACGCAGTATTTT.

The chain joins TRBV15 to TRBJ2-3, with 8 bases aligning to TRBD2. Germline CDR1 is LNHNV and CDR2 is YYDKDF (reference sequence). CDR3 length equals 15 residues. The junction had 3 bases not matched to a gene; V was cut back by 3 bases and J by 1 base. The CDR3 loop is CATSRILAGTDTQYF. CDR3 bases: TGTGCCACCAGCAGGATACTAGCGGGCACAGATACGCAGTATTTT.

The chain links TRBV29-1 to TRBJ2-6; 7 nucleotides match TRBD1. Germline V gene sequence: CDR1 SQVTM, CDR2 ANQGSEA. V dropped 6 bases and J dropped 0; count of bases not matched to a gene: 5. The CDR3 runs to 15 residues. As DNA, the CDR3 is TGCAGCGTGGTGGGACAGAGCTCTGGGGCCAACGTCCTGACTTTC. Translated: CSVVGQSSGANVLTF.

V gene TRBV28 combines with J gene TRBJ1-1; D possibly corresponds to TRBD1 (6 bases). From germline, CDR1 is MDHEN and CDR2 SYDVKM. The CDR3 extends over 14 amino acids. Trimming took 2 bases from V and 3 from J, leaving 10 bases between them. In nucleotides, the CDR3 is TGTGCCAGCAGTTTAAACAGGGTGGACACTGAAGCTTTCTTT. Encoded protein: CASSLNRVDTEAFF.

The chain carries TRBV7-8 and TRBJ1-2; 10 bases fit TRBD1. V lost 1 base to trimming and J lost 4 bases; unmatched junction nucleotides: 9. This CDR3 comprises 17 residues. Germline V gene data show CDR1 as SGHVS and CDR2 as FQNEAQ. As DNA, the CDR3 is TGTGCCAGCAGCTTAGAATTATGGGGACAGGGGATCTATGGCTACACCTTC. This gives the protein CASSLELWGQGIYGYTF. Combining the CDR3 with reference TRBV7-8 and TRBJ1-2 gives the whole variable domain GAGVSQSPRYKVAKRGQDVALRCDPISGHVSLFWYQQALGQGPEFLTYFQNEAQLDKSGLPSDRFFAERPEGSVSTLKIQRTQQEDSAVYLCASSLELWGQGIYGYTFGSGTRLTVV.

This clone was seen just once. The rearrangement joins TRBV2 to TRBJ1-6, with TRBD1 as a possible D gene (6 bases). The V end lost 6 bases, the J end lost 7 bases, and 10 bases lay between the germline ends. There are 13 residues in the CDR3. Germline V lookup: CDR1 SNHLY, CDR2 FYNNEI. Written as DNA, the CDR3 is TGTGCCAGCAGGCGAGACAGGAATTCACCCCTCCACTTT. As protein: CASRRDRNSPLHF.

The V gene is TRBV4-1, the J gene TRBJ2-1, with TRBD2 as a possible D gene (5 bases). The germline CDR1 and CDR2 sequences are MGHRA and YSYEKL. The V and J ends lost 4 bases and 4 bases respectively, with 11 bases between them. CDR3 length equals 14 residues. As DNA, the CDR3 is TGCGCCAGCAGCCCAGGACTGGGTTACAATGAGCAGTTCTTC. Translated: CASSPGLGYNEQFF.

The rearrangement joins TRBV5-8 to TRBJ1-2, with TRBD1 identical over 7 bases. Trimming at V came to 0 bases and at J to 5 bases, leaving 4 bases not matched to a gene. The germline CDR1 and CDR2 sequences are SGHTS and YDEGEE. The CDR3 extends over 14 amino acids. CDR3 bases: TGTGCCAGCAGCTTGGCCGGGACAGTATATGGCTACACCTTC. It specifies CASSLAGTVYGYTF. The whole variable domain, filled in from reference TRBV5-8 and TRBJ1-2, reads EAGVTQSPTHLIKTRGQQATLRCSPISGHTSVYWYQQALGLGLQFLLWYDEGEERNRGNFPPRFSGRQFPNYSSELNVNALELEDSALYLCASSLAGTVYGYTFGSGTRLTVV.

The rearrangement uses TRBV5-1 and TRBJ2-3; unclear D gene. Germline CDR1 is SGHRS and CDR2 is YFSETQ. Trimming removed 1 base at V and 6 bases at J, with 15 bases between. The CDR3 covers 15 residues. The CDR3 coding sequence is TGCGCCAGCAGCTTGCATCCGCTAGATTATGATACGCAGTATTTT. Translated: CASSLHPLDYDTQYF.

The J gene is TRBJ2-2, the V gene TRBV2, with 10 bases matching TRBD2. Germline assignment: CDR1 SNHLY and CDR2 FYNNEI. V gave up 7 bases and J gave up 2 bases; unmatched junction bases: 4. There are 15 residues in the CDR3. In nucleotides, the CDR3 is TGTGCCAGCAAAGCGGGAGGGAGCAACACCGGGGAGCTGTTTTTT. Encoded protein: CASKAGGSNTGELFF. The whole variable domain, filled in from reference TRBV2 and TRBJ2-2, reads EPEVTQTPSHQVTQMGQEVILRCVPISNHLYFYWYRQILGQKVEFLVSFYNNEISEKSEIFDDQFSVERPDGSNFTLKIRSTKLEDSAMYFCASKAGGSNTGELFFGEGSRLTVL.

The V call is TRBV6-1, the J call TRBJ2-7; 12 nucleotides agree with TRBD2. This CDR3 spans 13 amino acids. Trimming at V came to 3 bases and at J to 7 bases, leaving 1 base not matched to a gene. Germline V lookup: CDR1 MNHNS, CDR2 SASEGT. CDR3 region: CASSDGLAGEQYF. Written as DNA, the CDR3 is TGTGCCAGCAGTGACGGACTAGCGGGGGAGCAGTACTTC.

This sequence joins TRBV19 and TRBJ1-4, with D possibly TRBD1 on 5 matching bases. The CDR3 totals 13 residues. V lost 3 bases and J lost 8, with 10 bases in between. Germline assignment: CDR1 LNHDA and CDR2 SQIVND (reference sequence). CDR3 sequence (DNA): TGTGCCAGTAGTATTGCGCGGGGGGAAAAACTGTTTTTT. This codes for CASSIARGEKLFF. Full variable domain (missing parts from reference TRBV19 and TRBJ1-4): DGGITQSPKYLFRKEGQNVTLSCEQNLNHDAMYWYRQDPGQGLRLIYYSQIVNDFQKGDIAEGYSVSREKKESFPLTVTSAQKNPTAFYLCASSIARGEKLFFGSGTQLSVL.

CDR3 nucleotide sequence: TGCAGTGCTAGTGCCCGGCTAGCGGCCCCGAAGGGCGAGCAGTACTTC. It yields the protein CSASARLAAPKGEQYF. V gene TRBV20-1 combines with J gene TRBJ2-7; 7 bases are a match to TRBD2. Looked up from germline, CDR1 is DFQATT and CDR2 is SNEGSKA (reference sequence). This CDR3 region has 16 residues. Trimming took 3 bases from V and 6 from J; bases not matched to a gene: 17.

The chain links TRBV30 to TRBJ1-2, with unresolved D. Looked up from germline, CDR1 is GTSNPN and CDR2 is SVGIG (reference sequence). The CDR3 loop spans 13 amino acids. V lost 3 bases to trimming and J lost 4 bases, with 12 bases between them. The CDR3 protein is CAWSDNEGYGYTF. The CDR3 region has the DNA TGTGCCTGGAGCGACAATGAGGGCTATGGCTACACCTTC.

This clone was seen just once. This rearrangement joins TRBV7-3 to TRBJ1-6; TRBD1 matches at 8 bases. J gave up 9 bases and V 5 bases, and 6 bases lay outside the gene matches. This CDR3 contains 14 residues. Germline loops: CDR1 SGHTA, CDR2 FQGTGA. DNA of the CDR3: TGTGCCAGCAGCCGGACAGGGACGAGTTCACCCCTCCACTTT. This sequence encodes CASSRTGTSSPLHF.

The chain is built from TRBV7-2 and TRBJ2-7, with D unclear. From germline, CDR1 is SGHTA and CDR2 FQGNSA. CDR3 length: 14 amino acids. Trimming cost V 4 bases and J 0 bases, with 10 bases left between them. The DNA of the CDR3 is TGTGCCAGCAGCTATACAACCCTCTCCTACGAGCAGTACTTC. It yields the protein CASSYTTLSYEQYF.

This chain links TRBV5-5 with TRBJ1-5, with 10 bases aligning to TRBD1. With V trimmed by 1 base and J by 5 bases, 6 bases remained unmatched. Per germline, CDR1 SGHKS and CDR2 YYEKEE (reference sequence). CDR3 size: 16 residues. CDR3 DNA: TGTGCCAGCAGCTTGTCCCTAGGGACAGGGGATCAGCCCCAGCATTTT. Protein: CASSLSLGTGDQPQHF.

DNA for the CDR3: TGCAGTGCTAGTGACAGCTACGAGCAGTACTTC. Encoded protein: CSASDSYEQYF. The J gene is TRBJ2-7, the V gene TRBV20-1; D may be TRBD1 (5 bases). Germline CDR1 and CDR2: DFQATT and SNEGSKA (reference sequence). CDR3 length: 11 amino acids. The V end was cut by 3 bases, the J end by 3 bases, with 6 bases between.

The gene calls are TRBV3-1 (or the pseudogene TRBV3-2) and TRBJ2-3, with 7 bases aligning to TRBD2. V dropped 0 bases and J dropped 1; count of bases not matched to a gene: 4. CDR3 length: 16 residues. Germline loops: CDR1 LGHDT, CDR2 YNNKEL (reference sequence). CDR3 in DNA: TGTGCCAGCAGCCAAGACCCGAGCGGGGGCACAGATACGCAGTATTTT. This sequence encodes CASSQDPSGGTDTQYF.

The CDR3 DNA is TGCGCCAGCAGCTCTTCTAGCATCGGCCGTGAGACCCAGTACTTC. It codes for CASSSSSIGRETQYF. V gene TRBV5-1 combines with J gene TRBJ2-5, with D possibly matching TRBD2 (5 bases). The CDR3 spans 15 residues. The germline gives CDR1 SGHRS, CDR2 YFSETQ. Trimming left V 3 bases short and J 5 bases short, with 17 bases between. Supplemented by reference TRBV5-1 and TRBJ2-5, the full variable domain reads KAGVTQTPRYLIKTRGQQVTLSCSPISGHRSVSWYQQTPGQGLQFLFEYFSETQRNKGNFPGRFSGRQFSNSRSEMNVSTLELGDSALYLCASSSSSIGRETQYFGPGTRLLVL.

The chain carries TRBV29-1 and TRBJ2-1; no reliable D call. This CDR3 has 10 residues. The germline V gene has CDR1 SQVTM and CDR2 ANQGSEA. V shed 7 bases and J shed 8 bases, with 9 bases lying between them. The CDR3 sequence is CSAYQYEQFF. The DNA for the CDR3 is TGCAGCGCTTACCAGTATGAGCAGTTCTTC.

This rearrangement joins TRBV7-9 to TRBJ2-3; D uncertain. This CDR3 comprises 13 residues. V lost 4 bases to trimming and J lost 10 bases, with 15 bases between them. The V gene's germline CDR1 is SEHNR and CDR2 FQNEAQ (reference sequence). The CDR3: CASSSLTHLPQYF. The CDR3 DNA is TGTGCCAGCAGCTCGCTGACACATCTACCGCAGTATTTT.